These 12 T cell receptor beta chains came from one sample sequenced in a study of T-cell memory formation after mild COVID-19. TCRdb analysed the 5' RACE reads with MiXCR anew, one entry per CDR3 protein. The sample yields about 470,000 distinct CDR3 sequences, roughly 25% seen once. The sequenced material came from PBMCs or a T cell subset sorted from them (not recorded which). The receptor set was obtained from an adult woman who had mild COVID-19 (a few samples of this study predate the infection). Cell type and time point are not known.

CDR3 DNA: TGTGCCAGCAGTTTAGTGGGACTAGCGGGGTCTGATACGCAGTATTTT. As protein: CASSLVGLAGSDTQYF. The chain carries TRBV12-3 or TRBV12-4 and TRBJ2-3, with 13 positions matching TRBD2. J gave up 6 bases and V 1 base, and 4 bases lay outside the gene matches. The CDR3 sequence is 16 residues long.

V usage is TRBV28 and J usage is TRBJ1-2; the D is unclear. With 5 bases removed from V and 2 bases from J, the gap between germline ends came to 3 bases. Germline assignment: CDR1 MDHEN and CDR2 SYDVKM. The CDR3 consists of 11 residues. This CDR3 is CASSVNYGYTF. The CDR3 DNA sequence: TGTGCCAGCAGTGTGAACTATGGCTACACCTTC.

The CDR3 nucleotides read TGTGCCAGCAGCCCCGGGACTAGCGGGCGCTACAATGAGCAGTTCTTC. Amino acid sequence: CASSPGTSGRYNEQFF. The chain links TRBV7-9 to TRBJ2-1, with 12 bases aligning to TRBD2. After removal of 5 bases from V and 3 bases from J, the junction contained 5 bases not matched to a gene. CDR3 length: 16 residues. Germline V gene data show CDR1 as SEHNR and CDR2 as FQNEAQ (reference sequence).

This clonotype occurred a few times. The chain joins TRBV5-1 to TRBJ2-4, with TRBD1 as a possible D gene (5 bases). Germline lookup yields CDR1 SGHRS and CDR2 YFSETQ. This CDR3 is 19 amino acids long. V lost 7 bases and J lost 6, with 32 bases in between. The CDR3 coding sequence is TGCGCCAGCTCACCCCGACTGAGTGGGGCCCCAAGTAGTGGAAACATTCAGTACTTC. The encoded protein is CASSPRLSGAPSSGNIQYF.

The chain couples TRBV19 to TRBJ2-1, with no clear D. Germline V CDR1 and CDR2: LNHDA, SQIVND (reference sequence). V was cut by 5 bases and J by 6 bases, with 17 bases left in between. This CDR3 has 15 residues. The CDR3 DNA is TGTGCCAGTAGTTTCAGCCCGACCGGTCCCAATGAGCAGTTCTTC. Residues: CASSFSPTGPNEQFF.

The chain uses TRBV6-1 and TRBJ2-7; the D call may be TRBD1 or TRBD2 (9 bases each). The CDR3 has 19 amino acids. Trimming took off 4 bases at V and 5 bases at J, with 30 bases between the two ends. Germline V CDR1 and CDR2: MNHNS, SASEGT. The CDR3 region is CASSGAKVLGTGTSHEQYF. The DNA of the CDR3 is TGTGCCAGCAGTGGGGCTAAAGTTCTAGGGACAGGGACTAGCCACGAGCAGTACTTC.

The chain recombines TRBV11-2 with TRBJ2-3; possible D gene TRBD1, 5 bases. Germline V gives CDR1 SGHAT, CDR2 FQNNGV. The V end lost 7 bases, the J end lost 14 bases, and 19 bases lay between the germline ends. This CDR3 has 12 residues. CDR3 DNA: TGTGCCAGCACCCCCGGTGGGGCGGACGTGTATTTT. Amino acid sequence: CASTPGGADVYF.

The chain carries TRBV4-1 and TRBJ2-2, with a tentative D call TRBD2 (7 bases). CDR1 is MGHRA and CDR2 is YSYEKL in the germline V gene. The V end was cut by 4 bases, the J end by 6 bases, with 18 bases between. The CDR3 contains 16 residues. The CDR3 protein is CASSPALGGLAGELFF. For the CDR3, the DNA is TGCGCCAGCAGCCCAGCCCTGGGGGGGCTCGCCGGGGAGCTGTTTTTT.

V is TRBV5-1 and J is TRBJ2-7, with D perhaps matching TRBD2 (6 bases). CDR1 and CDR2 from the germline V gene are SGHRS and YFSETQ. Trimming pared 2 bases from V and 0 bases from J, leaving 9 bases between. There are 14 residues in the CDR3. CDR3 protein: CASSLWRDSYEQYF. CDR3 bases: TGCGCCAGCAGCTTATGGCGGGACTCCTACGAGCAGTACTTC.

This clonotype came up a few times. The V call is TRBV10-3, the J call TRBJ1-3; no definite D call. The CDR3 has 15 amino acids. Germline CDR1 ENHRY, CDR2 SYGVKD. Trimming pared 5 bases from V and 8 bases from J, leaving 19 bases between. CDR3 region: CAISMGNGQRDTIYF. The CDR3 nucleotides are TGTGCCATCAGTATGGGCAACGGGCAACGGGACACCATATATTTT.

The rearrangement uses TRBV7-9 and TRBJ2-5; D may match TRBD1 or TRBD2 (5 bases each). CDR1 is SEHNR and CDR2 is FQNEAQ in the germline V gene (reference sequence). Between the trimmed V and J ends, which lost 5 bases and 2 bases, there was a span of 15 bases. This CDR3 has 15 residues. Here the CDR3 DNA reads TGTGCCAGCAGCGCCTACAGGTCGGGGCAAGAGACCCAGTACTTC. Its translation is CASSAYRSGQETQYF.

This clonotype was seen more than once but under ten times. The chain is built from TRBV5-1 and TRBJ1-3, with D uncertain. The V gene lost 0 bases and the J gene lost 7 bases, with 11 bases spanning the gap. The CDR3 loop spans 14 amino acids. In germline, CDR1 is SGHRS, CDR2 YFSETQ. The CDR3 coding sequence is TGCGCCAGCAGCTTGGCCGTCTCGGGCAACACCATATATTTT. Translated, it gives CASSLAVSGNTIYF.